These 9 T cell receptor beta chains were all obtained from the same sample, sequenced in a study of response to subunit inactivated influenza vaccine. MiXCR was run by TCRdb on the RT-PCR reads, yielding one entry per CDR3 protein. The sample lists about 160,000 distinct CDR3 sequences, 9.5% to 13% seen once, with around an eighth in the top ten. The sequencing here drew on non-naive T cells sorted from PBMCs, taken roughly 48 days after vaccination. The receptor set was obtained from a man aged 50-59 years who received an inactivated influenza vaccine.

This clonotype was counted a few times. The CDR3: CASSLAGSAYEQYF. The CDR3 nucleotides read TGTGCCAGCAGCTTAGCGGGCAGCGCCTACGAGCAGTACTTC. V is TRBV11-1 and J is TRBJ2-7; D not resolved. V was shortened by 0 bases and J by 2 bases, with 8 bases between the two germline ends. Germline-derived CDR1 and CDR2 are SGHAT and FQDESV (reference sequence). The CDR3 has 14 residues.

The chain has TRBV20-1 and TRBJ2-1; 8 bases fit TRBD2. Trimming cost V 3 bases and J 4 bases; bases outside gene matches: 5. The CDR3 length is 14 residues. Germline V gene data show CDR1 as DFQATT and CDR2 as SNEGSKA (reference sequence). Written as DNA, the CDR3 is TGCAGTGCTAGCGGGAGGGCCTCGTACAATGAGCAGTTCTTC. Its translation: CSASGRASYNEQFF.

The chain recombines TRBV3-1 with TRBJ2-7; D call uncertain. Trimming cost V 3 bases and J 6 bases, with 9 bases left between them. Germline V gene sequence: CDR1 LGHDT, CDR2 YNNKEL (reference sequence). The CDR3 is 12 amino acids. The chain's CDR3 is CASSQGWREQYF. CDR3 in DNA: TGTGCCAGCAGCCAGGGTTGGCGCGAGCAGTACTTC.

The chain combines TRBV11-1 with TRBJ2-1; 9 bases map to TRBD2. The CDR3 consists of 17 residues. Germline V gene lookup returns CDR1 SGHAT and CDR2 FQDESV (reference sequence). Losses at the gene ends were 2 bases for V and 9 bases for J; bases not matched to a gene: 14. The CDR3 reads CASSLTMAGGPVSEQFF. The CDR3 nucleotides are TGTGCCAGCAGCTTAACTATGGCGGGGGGGCCTGTGAGTGAGCAGTTCTTC.

The V gene is TRBV11-2, the J gene TRBJ2-7; 7 bases align to TRBD1. CDR1 and CDR2 from the germline V gene are SGHAT and FQNNGV. The length of the CDR3 is 15 residues. V trimming: 4 bases; J trimming: 4 bases; junction bases outside the gene matches: 10. Here the CDR3 DNA reads TGTGCCAGCAGCTACTCCTCCCGACAGGGTTACGAGCAGTACTTC. Translated, it gives CASSYSSRQGYEQYF. The full variable domain, in which reference TRBV11-2 and TRBJ2-7 provide the parts outside the CDR3, is EAGVAQSPRYKIIEKRQSVAFWCNPISGHATLYWYQQILGQGPKLLIQFQNNGVVDDSQLPKDRFSAERLKGVDSTLKIQPAKLEDSAVYLCASSYSSRQGYEQYFGPGTRLTVT.

The chain is built from TRBV5-1 and TRBJ2-5, with TRBD1 matching 7 bases. This CDR3 contains 13 residues. V trimming: 3 bases; J trimming: 4 bases; junction bases outside the gene matches: 3. CDR1 and CDR2 from the germline V gene are SGHRS and YFSETQ. CDR3 protein: CASSSYRGETQYF. As DNA, the CDR3 is TGCGCCAGCAGCTCGTACAGGGGAGAGACCCAGTACTTC.

The V gene is TRBV5-6, the J gene TRBJ2-5; 11 nucleotides line up with TRBD2. V lost 4 bases, J lost 2 bases, and 4 bases stayed unmatched. CDR1 is SGHDT and CDR2 is YYEEEE in the germline V gene. The CDR3 runs 15 residues. The DNA for the CDR3 is TGTGCCAGCAGCGGAAGACTAGCGGGGCAAGAGACCCAGTACTTC. Its translation is CASSGRLAGQETQYF. The entire variable domain, with the rest obtained from reference TRBV5-6 and TRBJ2-5, is as follows: DAGVTQSPTHLIKTRGQQVTLRCSPKSGHDTVSWYQQALGQGPQFIFQYYEEEERQRGNFPDRFSGHQFPNYSSELNVNALLLGDSALYLCASSGRLAGQETQYFGPGTRLLVL.

This clonotype appeared many times. The rearrangement uses TRBV12-3 or TRBV12-4 and TRBJ1-5; a possible D gene is TRBD1 (5 bases). Trimming removed 5 bases from V and 11 bases from J, with 13 bases in between. The CDR3 has 12 residues. The CDR3 DNA reads TGTGCCAGCAGTCCAGGGCCCGGGGCCCAGCATTTT. Translation gives CASSPGPGAQHF.

This clonotype was observed once. The V call is TRBV30, the J call TRBJ2-7; TRBD1 matches at 11 bases. Germline assignment: CDR1 GTSNPN and CDR2 SVGIG (reference sequence). The ends lost 2 bases at V and 5 bases at J; junction bases unmatched: 11. The length of the CDR3 is 16 residues. CDR3 residues: CAWSKPFWGQGDEQYF. The CDR3 DNA reads as TGTGCCTGGAGTAAGCCTTTCTGGGGACAGGGGGACGAGCAGTACTTC.